The 24 T cell receptor beta chains reported below all come from one sample, sequenced in a study of blood T cells in healthy people across ages. Through a sample-barcoded 5' primer and a J-beta primer mix, a second PCR was run for roughly 6 to 12 cycles. TCRdb re-derived calls from the 5' RACE reads in MiXCR, one entry per CDR3 protein. The sample shows roughly 800,000 distinct CDR3 sequences, 36% of them seen only once. Sequencing was performed on blood. The source is a man in his late teens or twenties in good health.

The chain links TRBV7-2 to TRBJ2-3, with D possibly TRBD2 on 6 matching bases. The V gene lost 0 bases and the J gene lost 5 bases, with 12 bases spanning the gap. Germline assignment: CDR1 SGHTA and CDR2 FQGNSA. The CDR3 has 15 amino acids. In nucleotides, the CDR3 is TGTGCCAGCAGCTTAGCGATCCCGGGGGTAGATACGCAGTATTTT. Its protein product is CASSLAIPGVDTQYF. Combining the CDR3 with reference TRBV7-2 and TRBJ2-3 gives the whole variable domain GAGVSQSPSNKVTEKGKDVELRCDPISGHTALYWYRQSLGQGLEFLIYFQGNSAPDKSGLPSDRFSAERTGGSVSTLTIQRTQQEDSAVYLCASSLAIPGVDTQYFGPGTRLTVL.

This rearrangement joins TRBV20-1 to TRBJ1-1; 8 nucleotides agree with TRBD1. Germline V gene lookup returns CDR1 DFQATT and CDR2 SNEGSKA (reference sequence). With V trimmed by 5 bases and J by 5 bases, 7 bases remained unmatched. This CDR3 comprises 13 residues. CDR3 bases: TGCAGTGCTCCCGGACAGGGAAGGACTGAAGCTTTCTTT. Amino acids: CSAPGQGRTEAFF.

The chain is built from TRBV7-9 and TRBJ1-6; D uncertain. Looked up from germline, CDR1 is SEHNR and CDR2 is FQNEAQ (reference sequence). CDR3 size: 17 residues. Trimming shortened V by 4 bases and J by 0 bases, and 13 bases separated the two germline ends. CDR3 in DNA: TGTGCCAGCAGCTCTGTAGCGGCAAGCTCCTATAATTCACCCCTCCACTTT. This codes for CASSSVAASSYNSPLHF.

This clonotype was counted many times. The chain combines TRBV20-1 with TRBJ1-5; 12 nucleotides match TRBD1. There are 16 residues in the CDR3. The V and J ends lost 5 bases and 5 bases, in that order; junction bases with no gene match: 10. Germline assignment: CDR1 DFQATT and CDR2 SNEGSKA (reference sequence). For the CDR3, the DNA is TGCAGTGCTCCCCGGGACAGGGGGCGCATCTATCAGCCCCAGCATTTT. The encoded protein is CSAPRDRGRIYQPQHF.

The V and J genes are TRBV7-8 and TRBJ1-3; 8 bases line up with TRBD1. Germline assignment: CDR1 SGHVS and CDR2 FQNEAQ. Germline trimming cut 5 bases from V and 8 bases from J; bases unmatched to any gene: 8. This CDR3 is built from 14 residues. For the CDR3, the DNA is TGTGCCAGCAGCGCGGACAGGGACTCCCACACCATATATTTT. Its protein is CASSADRDSHTIYF.

This clonotype was counted a few times. The chain links TRBV7-2 to TRBJ1-4; D is ambiguous. There are 13 residues in the CDR3. The germline V and J ends were trimmed by 8 bases and 4 bases, with 11 bases remaining between them. Germline V gives CDR1 SGHTA, CDR2 FQGNSA. CDR3 nucleotide sequence: TGTGCCAGCGGATTAAACAGTAATGAAAAACTGTTTTTT. Residues: CASGLNSNEKLFF.

V usage is TRBV7-2 and J usage is TRBJ2-1; no clear D gene. The CDR3 length is 12 residues. Germline CDR1 and CDR2: SGHTA and FQGNSA. Between the trimmed V and J ends, which lost 5 bases and 9 bases, there was a span of 11 bases. This CDR3 reads CASSPEVGEQFF. CDR3 DNA: TGTGCCAGCAGCCCCGAGGTGGGTGAGCAGTTCTTC.

This clonotype was seen once. The germline gene is not matched at one end of the junction; a read error may be the cause. This chain joins TRBV5-6 and TRBJ2-1, with D tentatively TRBD2 (5 bases). This CDR3 is 14 amino acids long. Germline CDR1 SGHDT, CDR2 YYEEEE. The CDR3 DNA is TGTGCCAGCAGCTTTGGGAGCCCCTACAATAAGCAGTTCTTC. Amino acids: CASSFGSPYNKQFF.

This clonotype was seen more than once but under ten times. CDR3 in DNA: TGTGCCAGCAGTTACTCGAGACAGCGAAGACCAGAAAAACTGTTTTTT. Translating gives CASSYSRQRRPEKLFF. V and J are TRBV6-5 and TRBJ1-4; perhaps TRBD1 as D (5 bases). Trimming took 0 bases from V and 8 from J, leaving 16 bases between them. The CDR3 covers 16 residues. Germline V gene sequence: CDR1 MNHEY, CDR2 SVGAGI.

This clonotype came up many times. The chain uses TRBV10-3 and TRBJ2-7, with TRBD1 as a possible D gene (5 bases). The CDR3 length is 14 residues. With 7 bases removed from V and 6 bases from J, the gap between germline ends came to 19 bases. Germline V gene data show CDR1 as ENHRY and CDR2 as SYGVKD. The CDR3 region is CAITADRSGSEQYF. CDR3 DNA sequence: TGTGCCATCACCGCCGACAGAAGTGGCAGCGAGCAGTACTTC.

The chain links TRBV20-1 to TRBJ2-3, with unresolved D. Germline CDR1 DFQATT, CDR2 SNEGSKA (reference sequence). The V end was cut by 6 bases, the J end by 1 base, with 14 bases between. The CDR3 runs to 14 residues. The CDR3 reads CSASPPSRTDTQYF. The CDR3 DNA follows: TGCAGTGCCTCCCCACCTTCCCGCACAGATACGCAGTATTTT.

This clonotype came up many times. The chain has TRBV12-3 or TRBV12-4 and TRBJ2-7; D unresolved. There are 12 residues in the CDR3. The V and J ends lost 8 bases and 2 bases respectively, with 10 bases between them. CDR3: CASASGPYEQYF. The CDR3 DNA is TGTGCCAGCGCCTCGGGCCCCTACGAGCAGTACTTC.

This rearrangement joins TRBV20-1 to TRBJ1-6; maybe TRBD1 (5 bases). Germline loops: CDR1 DFQATT, CDR2 SNEGSKA (reference sequence). This CDR3 is built from 15 residues. The V end lost 5 bases, the J end lost 8 bases, and 19 bases lay between the germline ends. CDR3 region: CSAGRDRAHDSPLHF. Written as DNA, the CDR3 is TGCAGTGCTGGCCGGGACCGAGCCCACGATTCACCCCTCCACTTT.

This clonotype showed up just once. It may be a read error: a sequence one base away is much more abundant. The chain has TRBV20-1 and TRBJ2-7; D is uncertain. Trimming stripped 5 bases from V and 1 base from J, with 12 bases between. From germline, CDR1 is DFQATT and CDR2 SNEGSKA (reference sequence). This CDR3 contains 13 residues. The CDR3 sequence is CSADPGHSYEQYF. The CDR3 nucleotides read TGCAGTGCTGACCCCGGGCATTCCTACGAGCAGTACTTC.

The rearrangement joins TRBV3-1 to TRBJ2-1, with D possibly TRBD2 on 6 matching bases. Per the germline V gene, CDR1 is LGHDT and CDR2 is YNNKEL (reference sequence). V lost 1 base and J lost 2, with 21 bases in between. The CDR3 spans 19 residues. The CDR3 nucleotides are TGTGCCAGCAGCCAAGTACTAACCCCCGCGGGGAAGGCCTACAATGAGCAGTTCTTC. This codes for CASSQVLTPAGKAYNEQFF.

This clonotype was counted only a few times. This may come from a read error, since a much larger clone is one base off. The chain is built from TRBV4-3 and TRBJ2-1; D is possibly TRBD1 (6 bases). The length of the CDR3 is 16 residues. The germline V gene encodes CDR1 LGHNA and CDR2 YSLEER. V lost 0 bases, J lost 13 bases, and 22 bases lay in between. The CDR3 DNA sequence: TGCGCCAGCAGCCAAGATGTGGGGGACAACCAAGAGACCCAGTTCTTC. Its protein product is CASSQDVGDNQETQFF.

The chain carries TRBV6-5 and TRBJ2-7; 13 bases fit TRBD2. Germline assignment: CDR1 MNHEY and CDR2 SVGAGI. J was trimmed by 2 bases and V by 11 bases; bases with no gene match: 9. The CDR3 runs to 15 residues. CDR3 loop: CARRLAGGLPYEQYF. DNA for the CDR3: TGTGCCCGAAGACTAGCGGGGGGTCTCCCCTACGAGCAGTACTTC.

In its sample, this clonotype was seen a few times. The V gene is TRBV29-1, the J gene TRBJ2-3; TRBD2 matches 10 bases. Germline V lookup: CDR1 SQVTM, CDR2 ANQGSEA. The CDR3 has 13 residues. J lost 6 bases, V lost 6 bases, and 6 bases had no gene match. The CDR3 DNA follows: TGCAGCGTACTAGCGGGGAGCCGGGATACGCAGTATTTT. This sequence encodes CSVLAGSRDTQYF.

This rearrangement joins TRBV6-2 or TRBV6-3 to TRBJ1-1; the D is unclear. The CDR3 has 16 amino acids. Germline V CDR1 and CDR2: MNHEY, SVGEGT. V lost 0 bases and J 4 bases, leaving 15 bases between the germline ends. As DNA, the CDR3 is TGTGCCAGCAGTTACTCGGGCAGAGGCCCTCGCACTGAAGCTTTCTTT. Translated, it gives CASSYSGRGPRTEAFF.

At least ten counts were recorded for this clonotype. The rearrangement uses TRBV2 and TRBJ2-3, with D unclear. Per germline, CDR1 SNHLY and CDR2 FYNNEI. The length of the CDR3 is 14 residues. The V end was cut by 0 bases, the J end by 4 bases, with 8 bases between. CDR3 nucleotide sequence: TGTGCCAGCAGTGAAGCGAGGTCTTCAGATACGCAGTATTTT. Protein: CASSEARSSDTQYF.

The chain joins TRBV6-1 to TRBJ2-4; D is undetermined. The J call is in doubt because the DNA end fits TRBJ2-7 better. The V gene's germline CDR1 is MNHNS and CDR2 SASEGT. The CDR3 spans 12 residues. The CDR3 protein is CASSGRMYEQYF. CDR3 in DNA: TGTGCCAGCAGTGGCAGGATGTACGAGCAGTACTTC.

The chain is built from TRBV27 and TRBJ2-3; perhaps TRBD2 as D (5 bases). V shed 3 bases and J shed 2 bases, with 18 bases lying between them. Germline CDR1 reads MNHEY; CDR2 reads SMNVEV (reference sequence). CDR3 length equals 17 residues. CDR3 coding DNA: TGTGCCAGCAGTTTCGGTGTGGGAGTCCCTACCACAGATACGCAGTATTTT. Residues: CASSFGVGVPTTDTQYF.

The chain recombines TRBV5-1 with TRBJ2-1, with D hard to call. The CDR3 runs 16 residues. V lost 0 bases to trimming and J lost 13 bases, with 23 bases between them. CDR1 and CDR2 (germline): SGHRS, YFSETQ. CDR3 nucleotides: TGCGCCAGCAGCTTGGGCTCTTCCGTGGGTAGAGAGACCCAGTTCTTC. Protein product: CASSLGSSVGRETQFF.

In the case of this clonotype: A much larger clone lies a single base off, so this may be a read error. This rearrangement joins TRBV12-3 or TRBV12-4 to TRBJ2-5; D perhaps matches TRBD1 (6 bases). With the DNA end fitting TRBJ2-7 better, the J assignment may be wrong. CDR3 length: 13 residues. CDR3 coding DNA: TGTGCCAGCAGTGGGACACTCAACAACGAGCAGTACTTC. It codes for CASSGTLNNEQYF.